What follows are 15 T cell receptor beta chains derived from one specimen sequenced in a study of cytomegalovirus exposure and HLA in healthy donors. 13 Jbeta primers and 60 Vbeta primers were used for the PCR. Profiling relied on immunoSEQ multiplex PCR, and the TCRdb table lists in-frame clones only, not all of them. The table includes over 150,000 clones, 77% detected once. The material sequenced was PBMCs. These receptors were obtained from a woman aged 55-69 years in good health and CMV-seropositive.

CDR3 bases: TGTGCCTGCCTAGCTCTCACAACCCACGAGCAGTACTTC. Protein product: CACLALTTHEQYF. The rearrangement uses TRBV30 and TRBJ2-7, with D perhaps matching TRBD2 (5 bases). The germline V and J ends were trimmed by 6 bases and 5 bases, with 17 bases remaining between them. Germline V CDR1 and CDR2: GTSNPN, SVGIG (reference sequence). This CDR3 comprises 13 residues.

The chain carries TRBV20-1 and TRBJ2-7; D uncertain. The CDR3 consists of 11 residues. V was pared by 0 bases and J by 4 bases, with 4 bases between. Germline V gives CDR1 DFQATT, CDR2 SNEGSKA (reference sequence). The CDR3 loop is CSARDLYEQYF. CDR3 sequence (DNA): TGCAGTGCTAGAGATCTGTACGAGCAGTACTTC.

In its sample, this clone was seen many times. Other DNA sequences within the sample encode an identical CDR3. The chain recombines TRBV19 with TRBJ2-1; D remains ambiguous. V lost 3 bases and J lost 4, with 4 bases in between. This CDR3 comprises 12 residues. Germline lookup yields CDR1 LNHDA and CDR2 SQIVND (reference sequence). The CDR3 spells CASSIPYNEQFF. The CDR3 DNA follows: TGTGCCAGTAGTATTCCATACAATGAGCAGTTCTTC.

This chain links TRBV9 with TRBJ2-1; tentatively, D is TRBD2 (6 bases). The CDR3 is 14 residues long. The germline V and J ends were trimmed by 0 bases and 6 bases, with 10 bases remaining between them. The germline V gene has CDR1 SGDLS and CDR2 YYNGEE. CDR3 protein: CASSVAGLPNEQFF. The CDR3 nucleotides read TGTGCCAGCAGCGTAGCGGGACTCCCCAATGAGCAGTTCTTC.

This chain joins TRBV5-3 and TRBJ1-1; 8 bases agree with TRBD1. TRBV5-3 is sorted into the ORF group, with uncertain function. The CDR3 length is 14 residues. The V segment lost 6 bases and the J segment 5 bases; nucleotides outside the gene matches: 9. As DNA, the CDR3 is TGTGCCAGAACAGGGGGCTGCGGGTGGACTGAAGCTTTCTTT. Protein: CARTGGCGWTEAFF.

V is TRBV6-5 and J is TRBJ2-1; 11 bases match TRBD2. This CDR3 contains 15 residues. Germline trimming cut 7 bases from V and 7 bases from J; bases unmatched to any gene: 9. Germline values: CDR1 MNHEY, CDR2 SVGAGI. The CDR3 is CASTLAGGPGNEQFF. CDR3 DNA: TGTGCCAGCACCTTAGCGGGGGGGCCGGGTAATGAGCAGTTCTTC.

This rearrangement joins TRBV7-6 to TRBJ2-1, with 12 bases lining up with TRBD2. This CDR3 has 17 amino acids. Germline CDR1 is SGHVS and CDR2 is FNYEAQ. Trimming cost V 5 bases and J 2 bases; bases outside gene matches: 7. CDR3 in DNA: TGTGCCAGCAGCCCCAGACTAGCGGGAGACCCCTACAATGAGCAGTTCTTC. This codes for CASSPRLAGDPYNEQFF.

The chain joins TRBV28 to TRBJ2-7; the match to TRBD1 covers 7 bases. The V gene end was trimmed by 6 bases and the J gene end by 3 bases; junction bases not matched to a gene: 23. Germline V gene sequence: CDR1 MDHEN, CDR2 SYDVKM. The length of the CDR3 is 19 residues. This CDR3 reads CASSTITIRQGNQNYEQYF. In nucleotides, the CDR3 is TGTGCCAGCAGCACTATCACCATACGACAGGGAAACCAGAACTACGAGCAGTACTTC.

The chain combines TRBV18 with TRBJ2-1; 10 bases map to TRBD2. This CDR3 has 16 amino acids. The trim removed 5 bases at V and 9 bases at J, leaving 13 bases unmatched. Germline V CDR1 and CDR2: KGHSH, LQKENI. The CDR3 reads CASSAAVSGGAGEQFF. In DNA form, the CDR3 reads TGTGCCAGCTCAGCCGCTGTGAGCGGGGGGGCCGGTGAGCAGTTCTTC.

The chain has TRBV10-3 and TRBJ2-1, with 9 bases identical to TRBD1. Trimming cost V 3 bases and J 4 bases; bases outside gene matches: 4. Germline V lookup: CDR1 ENHRY, CDR2 SYGVKD. This CDR3 has 15 amino acids. CDR3 DNA sequence: TGTGCCATCAGTGAAGGGACAGGGTCGTACAATGAGCAGTTCTTC. This encodes CAISEGTGSYNEQFF.

The V and J genes are TRBV5-1 and TRBJ2-2; TRBD1 is a possible D gene (8 bases). Germline V lookup: CDR1 SGHRS, CDR2 YFSETQ. The germline V and J ends were trimmed by 4 bases and 4 bases, with 14 bases remaining between them. The CDR3 totals 15 residues. CDR3 amino acids: CASSQQGGGTGELFF. CDR3 bases: TGCGCCAGCAGCCAACAGGGGGGGGGCACCGGGGAGCTGTTTTTT. Drawing the rest from reference TRBV5-1 and TRBJ2-2, the complete variable domain is KAGVTQTPRYLIKTRGQQVTLSCSPISGHRSVSWYQQTPGQGLQFLFEYFSETQRNKGNFPGRFSGRQFSNSRSEMNVSTLELGDSALYLCASSQQGGGTGELFFGEGSRLTVL.

This clone turned up a few times. This chain uses TRBV19 with TRBJ1-2, with 10 bases identical to TRBD1. Losses at the gene ends were 6 bases for V and 2 bases for J; bases not matched to a gene: 3. The CDR3 sequence is 14 residues long. The germline CDR1 and CDR2 sequences are LNHDA and SQIVND (reference sequence). CDR3 region: CASRATGGNYGYTF. The CDR3 DNA follows: TGTGCCAGTAGGGCGACAGGGGGCAACTATGGCTACACCTTC. Full variable domain (missing parts from reference TRBV19 and TRBJ1-2): DGGITQSPKYLFRKEGQNVTLSCEQNLNHDAMYWYRQDPGQGLRLIYYSQIVNDFQKGDIAEGYSVSREKKESFPLTVTSAQKNPTAFYLCASRATGGNYGYTFGSGTRLTVV.

The chain uses TRBV30 and TRBJ1-5; 7 bases are a match to TRBD1. CDR1 GTSNPN and CDR2 SVGIG come from the germline V gene (reference sequence). The CDR3 contains 15 residues. V lost 1 base to trimming and J lost 4 bases; unmatched junction nucleotides: 7. The CDR3 here is CAWSAGTAINQPQHF. The CDR3 DNA sequence: TGTGCCTGGAGTGCCGGGACAGCTATTAATCAGCCCCAGCATTTT.

The chain recombines TRBV5-4 with TRBJ1-1, with D possibly matching TRBD1 (6 bases). Looked up from germline, CDR1 is SGHNT and CDR2 is YYREEE (reference sequence). The V and J ends lost 7 bases and 3 bases respectively, with 10 bases between them. This CDR3 is built from 12 residues. The CDR3 bases are TGTGCCAGCCAGGGGCGGGACACTGAAGCTTTCTTT. It yields the protein CASQGRDTEAFF. Combining the CDR3 with reference TRBV5-4 and TRBJ1-1 gives the whole variable domain ETGVTQSPTHLIKTRGQQVTLRCSSQSGHNTVSWYQQALGQGPQFIFQYYREEENGRGNFPPRFSGLQFPNYSSELNVNALELDDSALYLCASQGRDTEAFFGQGTRLTVV.

The chain uses TRBV29-1 and TRBJ2-3, with TRBD2 matching over 8 bases. The CDR3 has 18 amino acids. Looked up from germline, CDR1 is SQVTM and CDR2 is ANQGSEA. Germline trimming cut 3 bases from V and 0 bases from J; bases unmatched to any gene: 14. CDR3 residues: CSVEASGSEHFSTDTQYF. The CDR3 DNA reads as TGCAGCGTTGAGGCTAGCGGGTCCGAACATTTTAGCACAGATACGCAGTATTTT.